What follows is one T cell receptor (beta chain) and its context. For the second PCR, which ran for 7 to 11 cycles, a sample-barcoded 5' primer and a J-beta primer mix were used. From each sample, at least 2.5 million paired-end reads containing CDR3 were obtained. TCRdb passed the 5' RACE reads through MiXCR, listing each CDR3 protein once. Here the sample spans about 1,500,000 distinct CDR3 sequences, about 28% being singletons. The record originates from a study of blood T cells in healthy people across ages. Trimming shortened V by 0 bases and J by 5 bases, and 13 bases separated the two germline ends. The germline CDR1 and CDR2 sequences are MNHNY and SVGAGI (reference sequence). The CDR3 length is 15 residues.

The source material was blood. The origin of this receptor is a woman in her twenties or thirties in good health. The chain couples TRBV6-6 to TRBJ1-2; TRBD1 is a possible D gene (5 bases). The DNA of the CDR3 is TGTGCCAGCAGTTACTCAGAAGGGGTAGGGTATGGCTACACCTTC. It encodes CASSYSEGVGYGYTF.